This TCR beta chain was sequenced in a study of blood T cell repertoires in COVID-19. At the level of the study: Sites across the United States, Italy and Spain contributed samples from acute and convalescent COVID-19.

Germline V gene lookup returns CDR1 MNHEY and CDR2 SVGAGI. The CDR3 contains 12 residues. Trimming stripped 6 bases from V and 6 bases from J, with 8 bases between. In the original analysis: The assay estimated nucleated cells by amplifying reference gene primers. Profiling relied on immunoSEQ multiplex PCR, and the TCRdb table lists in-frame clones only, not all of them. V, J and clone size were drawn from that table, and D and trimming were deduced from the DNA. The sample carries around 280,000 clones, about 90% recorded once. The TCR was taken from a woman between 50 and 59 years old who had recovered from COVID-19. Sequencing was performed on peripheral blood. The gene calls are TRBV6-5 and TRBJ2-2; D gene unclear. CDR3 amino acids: CASRHSAGELFF. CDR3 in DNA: TGTGCCAGCAGACATTCCGCCGGGGAGCTGTTTTTT.